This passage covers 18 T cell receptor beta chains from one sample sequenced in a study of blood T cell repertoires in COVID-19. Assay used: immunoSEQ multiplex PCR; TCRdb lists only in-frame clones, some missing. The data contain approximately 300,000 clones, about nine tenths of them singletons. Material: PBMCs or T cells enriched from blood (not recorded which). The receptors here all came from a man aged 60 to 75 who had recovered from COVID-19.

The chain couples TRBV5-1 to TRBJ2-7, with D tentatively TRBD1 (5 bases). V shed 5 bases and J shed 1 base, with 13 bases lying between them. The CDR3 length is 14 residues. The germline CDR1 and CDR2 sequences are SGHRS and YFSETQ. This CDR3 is CASSPSGSSYEQYF. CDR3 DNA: TGCGCCAGCAGTCCCTCAGGGTCTTCCTACGAGCAGTACTTC.

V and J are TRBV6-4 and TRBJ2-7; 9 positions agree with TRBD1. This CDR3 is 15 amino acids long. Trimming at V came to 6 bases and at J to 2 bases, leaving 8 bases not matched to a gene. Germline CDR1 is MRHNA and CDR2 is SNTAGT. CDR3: CASRDRDRAPYEQYF. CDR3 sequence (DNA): TGTGCCAGCAGAGACCGGGACAGGGCCCCCTACGAGCAGTACTTC.

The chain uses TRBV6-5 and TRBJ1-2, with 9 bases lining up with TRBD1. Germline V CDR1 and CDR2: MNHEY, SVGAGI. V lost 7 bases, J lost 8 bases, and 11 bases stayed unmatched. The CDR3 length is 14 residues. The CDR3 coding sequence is TGTGCCAGCACCTCGTCGGGGACAGGGTGGGGCTACACCTTC. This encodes CASTSSGTGWGYTF.

CDR3 region: CASSSRTVMNTEAFF. The CDR3 DNA sequence: TGCGCCAGCAGCTCGCGGACAGTCATGAACACTGAAGCTTTCTTT. The chain carries TRBV5-1 and TRBJ1-1; a possible D gene is TRBD1 (6 bases). CDR1 and CDR2 (germline): SGHRS, YFSETQ. This CDR3 spans 15 amino acids. V was trimmed by 3 bases and J by 0 bases, leaving 12 bases between them. The whole variable domain, filled in from reference TRBV5-1 and TRBJ1-1, reads KAGVTQTPRYLIKTRGQQVTLSCSPISGHRSVSWYQQTPGQGLQFLFEYFSETQRNKGNFPGRFSGRQFSNSRSEMNVSTLELGDSALYLCASSSRTVMNTEAFFGQGTRLTVV.

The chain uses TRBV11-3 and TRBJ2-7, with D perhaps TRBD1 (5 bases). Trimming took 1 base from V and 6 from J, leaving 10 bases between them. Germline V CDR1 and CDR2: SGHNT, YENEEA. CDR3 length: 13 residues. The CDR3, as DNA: TGTGCCAGCAGCTTAGCCAGGGAAGGCGAGCAGTACTTC. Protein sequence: CASSLAREGEQYF.

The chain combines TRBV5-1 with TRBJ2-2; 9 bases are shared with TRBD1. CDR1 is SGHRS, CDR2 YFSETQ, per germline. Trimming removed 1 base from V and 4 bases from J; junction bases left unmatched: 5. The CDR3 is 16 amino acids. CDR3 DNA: TGCGCCAGCAGCTTGCGGACAGGGGCGGGCACCGGGGAGCTGTTTTTT. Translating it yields CASSLRTGAGTGELFF.

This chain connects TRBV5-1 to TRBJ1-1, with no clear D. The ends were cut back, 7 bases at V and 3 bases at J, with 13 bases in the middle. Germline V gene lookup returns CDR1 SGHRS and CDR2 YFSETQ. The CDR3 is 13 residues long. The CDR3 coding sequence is TGCGCCAGCCGTCGGAGGGAGGACACTGAAGCTTTCTTT. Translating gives CASRRREDTEAFF. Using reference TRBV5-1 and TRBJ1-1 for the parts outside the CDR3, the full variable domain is KAGVTQTPRYLIKTRGQQVTLSCSPISGHRSVSWYQQTPGQGLQFLFEYFSETQRNKGNFPGRFSGRQFSNSRSEMNVSTLELGDSALYLCASRRREDTEAFFGQGTRLTVV.

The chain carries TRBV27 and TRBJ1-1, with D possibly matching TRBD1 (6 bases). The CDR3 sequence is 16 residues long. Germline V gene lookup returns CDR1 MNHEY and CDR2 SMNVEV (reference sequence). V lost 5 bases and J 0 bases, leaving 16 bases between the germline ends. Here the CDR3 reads CASSPYRQEMNTEAFF. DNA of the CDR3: TGTGCCAGCAGTCCCTACCGACAGGAAATGAACACTGAAGCTTTCTTT.

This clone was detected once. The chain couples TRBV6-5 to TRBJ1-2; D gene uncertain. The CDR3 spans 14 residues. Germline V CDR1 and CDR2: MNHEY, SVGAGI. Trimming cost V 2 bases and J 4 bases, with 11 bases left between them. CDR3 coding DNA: TGTGCCAGCAGTTACCAGGCCGAGGGCTATGGCTACACCTTC. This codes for CASSYQAEGYGYTF.

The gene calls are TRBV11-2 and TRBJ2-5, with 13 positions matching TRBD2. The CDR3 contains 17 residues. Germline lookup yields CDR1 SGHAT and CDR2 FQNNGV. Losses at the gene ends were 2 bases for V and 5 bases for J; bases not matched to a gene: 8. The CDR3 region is CASSLRPPLAGGETQYF. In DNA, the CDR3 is TGTGCCAGCAGCTTAAGACCCCCACTAGCGGGAGGGGAGACCCAGTACTTC.

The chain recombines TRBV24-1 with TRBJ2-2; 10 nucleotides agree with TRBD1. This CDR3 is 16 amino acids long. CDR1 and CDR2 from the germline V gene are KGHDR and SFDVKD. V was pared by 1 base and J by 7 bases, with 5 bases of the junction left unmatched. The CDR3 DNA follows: TGTGCCACCAGTGATTTCCGACAGGGGGCCGGCGGGGAGCTGTTTTTT. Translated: CATSDFRQGAGGELFF.

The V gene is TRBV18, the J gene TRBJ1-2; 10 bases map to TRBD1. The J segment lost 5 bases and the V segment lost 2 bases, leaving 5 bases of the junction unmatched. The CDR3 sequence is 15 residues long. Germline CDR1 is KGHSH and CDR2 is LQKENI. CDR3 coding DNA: TGTGCCAGCTCACCAACCAAGGGACAGGGGTATGGCTACACCTTC. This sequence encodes CASSPTKGQGYGYTF. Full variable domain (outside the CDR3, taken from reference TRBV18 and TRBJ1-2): NAGVMQNPRHLVRRRGQEARLRCSPMKGHSHVYWYRQLPEEGLKFMVYLQKENIIDESGMPKERFSAEFPKEGPSILRIQQVVRGDSAAYFCASSPTKGQGYGYTFGSGTRLTVV.

CDR3 nucleotides: TGTGCCAGCAGACGGGACAGGAAAGAGACCCAGTACTTC. Protein product: CASRRDRKETQYF. The chain recombines TRBV6-5 with TRBJ2-5, with 8 bases aligning to TRBD1. The CDR3 has 13 amino acids. With 6 bases clipped from V and 3 bases from J, the junction kept 3 bases outside the gene matches. Germline values: CDR1 MNHEY, CDR2 SVGAGI.

CDR3 loop: CASRPPGQTSHSGNTIYF. The CDR3 DNA reads as TGTGCCAGCAGGCCTCCGGGACAAACCTCTCACTCTGGAAACACCATATATTTT. V gene TRBV28 combines with J gene TRBJ1-3; D perhaps matches TRBD1 (6 bases). CDR1 and CDR2 from the germline V gene are MDHEN and SYDVKM. This CDR3 comprises 18 residues. V was pared by 6 bases and J by 0 bases, with 21 bases between.

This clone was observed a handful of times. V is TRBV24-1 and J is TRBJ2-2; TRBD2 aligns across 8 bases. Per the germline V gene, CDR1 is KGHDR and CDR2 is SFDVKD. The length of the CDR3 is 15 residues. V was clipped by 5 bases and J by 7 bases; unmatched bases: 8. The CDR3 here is CATSGPAGVNGELFF. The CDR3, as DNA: TGTGCCACCAGTGGTCCAGCGGGAGTGAACGGGGAGCTGTTTTTT.

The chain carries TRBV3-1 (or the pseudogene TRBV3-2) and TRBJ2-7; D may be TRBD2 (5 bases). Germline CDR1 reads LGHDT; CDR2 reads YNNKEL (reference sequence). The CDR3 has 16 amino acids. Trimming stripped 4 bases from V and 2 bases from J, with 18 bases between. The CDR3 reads CASSRSYQTTPYEQYF. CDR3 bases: TGTGCCAGCAGCCGGAGCTACCAGACTACCCCCTACGAGCAGTACTTC.

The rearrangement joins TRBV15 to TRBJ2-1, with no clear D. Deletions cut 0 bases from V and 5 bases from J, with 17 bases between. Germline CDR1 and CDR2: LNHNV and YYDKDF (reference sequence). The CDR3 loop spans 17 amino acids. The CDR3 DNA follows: TGTGCCACCAGCAGAGACCCCATAGCTTTCCCGAACAATGAGCAGTTCTTC. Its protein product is CATSRDPIAFPNNEQFF.

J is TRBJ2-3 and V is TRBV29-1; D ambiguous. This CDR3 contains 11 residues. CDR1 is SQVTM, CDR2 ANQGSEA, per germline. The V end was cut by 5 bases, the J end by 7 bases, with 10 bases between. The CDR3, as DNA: TGCAGCGTTCCTCCGAGCAATACGCAGTATTTT. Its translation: CSVPPSNTQYF.